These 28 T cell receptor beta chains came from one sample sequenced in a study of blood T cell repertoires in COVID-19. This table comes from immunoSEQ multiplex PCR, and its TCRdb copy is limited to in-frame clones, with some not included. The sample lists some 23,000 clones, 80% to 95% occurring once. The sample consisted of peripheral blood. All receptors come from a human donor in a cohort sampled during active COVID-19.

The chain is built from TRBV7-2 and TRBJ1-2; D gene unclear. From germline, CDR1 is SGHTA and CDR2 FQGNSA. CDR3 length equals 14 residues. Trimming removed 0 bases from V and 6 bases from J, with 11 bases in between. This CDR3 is CASSLARELHGYTF. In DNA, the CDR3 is TGTGCCAGCAGCTTAGCGAGGGAATTACATGGCTACACCTTC.

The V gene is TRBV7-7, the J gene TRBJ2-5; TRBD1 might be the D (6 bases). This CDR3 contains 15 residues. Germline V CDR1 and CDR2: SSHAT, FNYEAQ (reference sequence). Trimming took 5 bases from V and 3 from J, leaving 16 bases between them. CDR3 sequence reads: CASSLRQARKETQYF. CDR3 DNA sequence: TGTGCCAGCAGCCTCCGACAGGCCCGCAAAGAGACCCAGTACTTC.

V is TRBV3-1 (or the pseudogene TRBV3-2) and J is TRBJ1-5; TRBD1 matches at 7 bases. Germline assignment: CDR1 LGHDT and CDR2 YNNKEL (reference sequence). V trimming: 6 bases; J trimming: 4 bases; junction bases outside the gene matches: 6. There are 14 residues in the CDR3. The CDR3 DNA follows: TGTGCCAGCAGTTTCGGGACAGCTAATCAGCCCCAGCATTTT. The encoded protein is CASSFGTANQPQHF.

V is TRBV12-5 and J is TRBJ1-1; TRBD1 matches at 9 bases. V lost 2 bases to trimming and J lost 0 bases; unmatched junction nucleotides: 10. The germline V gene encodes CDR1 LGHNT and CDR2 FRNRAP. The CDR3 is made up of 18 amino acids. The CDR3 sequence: CASGLWAGTGNLNTEAFF. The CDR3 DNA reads TGTGCTAGTGGTTTGTGGGCAGGGACAGGGAATCTGAACACTGAAGCTTTCTTT.

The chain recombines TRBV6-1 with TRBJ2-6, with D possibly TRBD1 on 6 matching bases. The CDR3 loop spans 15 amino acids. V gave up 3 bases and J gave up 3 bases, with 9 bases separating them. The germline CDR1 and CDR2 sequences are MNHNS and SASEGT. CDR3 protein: CASSEGANGANVLTF. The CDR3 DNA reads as TGTGCCAGCAGTGAGGGGGCAAATGGGGCCAACGTCCTGACTTTC.

The CDR3 DNA follows: TGTGCCAGCAGCCGAGCGACAGGTGGGTCTGGAAACACCATATATTTT. Protein product: CASSRATGGSGNTIYF. The genes are TRBV3-1 (or the pseudogene TRBV3-2) and TRBJ1-3, with D possibly being TRBD1 (6 bases). Looked up from germline, CDR1 is LGHDT and CDR2 is YNNKEL (reference sequence). Trimming took 4 bases from V and 1 from J, leaving 14 bases between them. The CDR3 covers 16 residues.

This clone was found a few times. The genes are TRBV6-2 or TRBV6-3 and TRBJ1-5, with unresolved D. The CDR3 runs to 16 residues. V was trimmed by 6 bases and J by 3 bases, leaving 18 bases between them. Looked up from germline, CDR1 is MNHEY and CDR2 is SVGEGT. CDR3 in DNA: TGTGCCAGCAGCTCCACCTCAGGAATTGCCAATCAGCCCCAGCATTTT. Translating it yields CASSSTSGIANQPQHF.

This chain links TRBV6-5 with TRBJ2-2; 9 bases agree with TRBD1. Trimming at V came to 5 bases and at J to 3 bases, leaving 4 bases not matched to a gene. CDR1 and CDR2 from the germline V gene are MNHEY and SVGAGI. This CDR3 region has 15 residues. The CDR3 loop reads CASSRQGVDTGELFF. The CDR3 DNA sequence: TGTGCCAGCAGTAGACAGGGGGTGGACACCGGGGAGCTGTTTTTT.

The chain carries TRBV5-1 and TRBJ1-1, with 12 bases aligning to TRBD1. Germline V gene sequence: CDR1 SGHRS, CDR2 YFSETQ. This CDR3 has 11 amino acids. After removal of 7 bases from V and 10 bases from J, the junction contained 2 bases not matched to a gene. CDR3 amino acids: CASGDRGPAFF. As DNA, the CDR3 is TGCGCCAGCGGGGACAGGGGGCCAGCTTTCTTT.

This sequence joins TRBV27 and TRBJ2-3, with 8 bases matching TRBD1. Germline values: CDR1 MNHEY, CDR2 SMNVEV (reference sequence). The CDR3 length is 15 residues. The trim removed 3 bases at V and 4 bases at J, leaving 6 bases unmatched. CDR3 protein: CASSFQGAWADTQYF. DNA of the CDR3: TGTGCCAGCAGTTTTCAGGGGGCATGGGCAGATACGCAGTATTTT.

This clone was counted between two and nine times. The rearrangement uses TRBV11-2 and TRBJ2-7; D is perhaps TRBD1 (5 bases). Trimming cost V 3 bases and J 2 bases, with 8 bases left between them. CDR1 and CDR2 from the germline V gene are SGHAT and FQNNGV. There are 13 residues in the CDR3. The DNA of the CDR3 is TGTGCCAGCAGCTTCGACAGACCCTACGAGCAGTACTTC. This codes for CASSFDRPYEQYF.

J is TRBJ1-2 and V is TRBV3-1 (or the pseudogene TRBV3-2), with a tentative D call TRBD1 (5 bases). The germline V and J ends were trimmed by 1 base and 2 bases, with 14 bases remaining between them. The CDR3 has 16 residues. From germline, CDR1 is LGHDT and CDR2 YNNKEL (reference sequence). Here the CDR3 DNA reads TGTGCCAGCAGCCAAGGGAGCAGGGCATTGAACTATGGCTACACCTTC. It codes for CASSQGSRALNYGYTF.

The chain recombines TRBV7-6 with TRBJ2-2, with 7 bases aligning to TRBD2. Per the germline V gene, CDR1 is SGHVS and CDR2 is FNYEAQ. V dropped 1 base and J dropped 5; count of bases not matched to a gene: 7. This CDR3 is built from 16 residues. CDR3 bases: TGTGCCAGCAGCTTAGTAGCGGGTAGCGGAACCGGGGAGCTGTTTTTT. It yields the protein CASSLVAGSGTGELFF.

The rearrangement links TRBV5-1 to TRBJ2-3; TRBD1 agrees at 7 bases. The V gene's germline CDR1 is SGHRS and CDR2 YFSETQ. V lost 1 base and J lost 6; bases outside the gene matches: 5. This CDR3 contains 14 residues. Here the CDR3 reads CASSLRGPGDTQYF. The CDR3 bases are TGCGCCAGCAGCTTGAGGGGGCCGGGGGATACGCAGTATTTT.

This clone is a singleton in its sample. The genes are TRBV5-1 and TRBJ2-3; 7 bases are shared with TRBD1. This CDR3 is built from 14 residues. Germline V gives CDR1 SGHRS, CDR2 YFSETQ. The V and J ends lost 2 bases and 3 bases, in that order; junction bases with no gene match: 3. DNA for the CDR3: TGCGCCAGCAGCTTAGGGGGCAGAACAGATACGCAGTATTTT. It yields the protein CASSLGGRTDTQYF.

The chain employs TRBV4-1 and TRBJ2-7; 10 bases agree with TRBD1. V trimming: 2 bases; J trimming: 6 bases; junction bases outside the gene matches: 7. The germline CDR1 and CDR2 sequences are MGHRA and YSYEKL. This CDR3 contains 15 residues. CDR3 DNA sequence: TGCGCCAGCAGCCAACGCGGGACAGGGGAGGGCGAGCAGTACTTC. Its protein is CASSQRGTGEGEQYF.

CDR3 sequence reads: CASSRTGAAEQYF. Here the CDR3 DNA reads TGTGCCAGCAGTCGTACAGGGGCGGCCGAGCAGTACTTC. The V gene is TRBV12-3 or TRBV12-4, the J gene TRBJ2-7; TRBD1 aligns across 7 bases. J lost 6 bases, V lost 5 bases, and 7 bases had no gene match. The CDR3 sequence is 13 residues long.

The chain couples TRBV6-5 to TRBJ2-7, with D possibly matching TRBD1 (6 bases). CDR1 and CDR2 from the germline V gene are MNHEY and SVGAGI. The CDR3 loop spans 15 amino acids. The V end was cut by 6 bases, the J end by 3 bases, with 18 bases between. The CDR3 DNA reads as TGTGCCAGCAGAACGACAGGTCCCGAGGGCTACGAGCAGTACTTC. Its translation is CASRTTGPEGYEQYF.

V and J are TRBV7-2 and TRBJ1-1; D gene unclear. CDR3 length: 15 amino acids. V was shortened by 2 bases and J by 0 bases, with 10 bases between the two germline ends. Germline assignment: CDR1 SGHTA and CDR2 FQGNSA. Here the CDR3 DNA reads TGTGCCAGCAGCTTATTAAGAGGGATGAACACTGAAGCTTTCTTT. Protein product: CASSLLRGMNTEAFF.

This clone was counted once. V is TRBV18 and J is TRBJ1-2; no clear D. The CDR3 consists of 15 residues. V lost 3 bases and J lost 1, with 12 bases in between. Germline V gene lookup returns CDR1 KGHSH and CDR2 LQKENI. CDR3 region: CASSPTRGNNYGYTF. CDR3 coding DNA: TGTGCCAGCTCACCCACGCGCGGCAATAACTATGGCTACACCTTC.

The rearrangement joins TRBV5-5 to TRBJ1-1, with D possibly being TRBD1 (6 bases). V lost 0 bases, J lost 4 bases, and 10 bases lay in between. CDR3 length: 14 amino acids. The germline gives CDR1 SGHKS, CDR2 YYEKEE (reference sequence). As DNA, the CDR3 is TGTGCCAGCAGCTTGGATGCAGGGGTCACTGAAGCTTTCTTT. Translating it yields CASSLDAGVTEAFF.

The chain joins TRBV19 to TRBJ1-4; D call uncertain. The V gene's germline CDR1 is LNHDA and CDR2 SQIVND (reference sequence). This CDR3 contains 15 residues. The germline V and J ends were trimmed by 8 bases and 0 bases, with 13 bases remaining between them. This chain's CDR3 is CASWRSGSTNEKLFF. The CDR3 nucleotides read TGTGCCAGTTGGAGGTCTGGCTCAACTAATGAAAAACTGTTTTTT.

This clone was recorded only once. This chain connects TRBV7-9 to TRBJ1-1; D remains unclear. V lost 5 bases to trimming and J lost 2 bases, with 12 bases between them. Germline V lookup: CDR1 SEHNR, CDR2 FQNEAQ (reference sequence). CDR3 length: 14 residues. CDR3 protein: CASSTSGVNTEAFF. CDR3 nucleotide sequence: TGTGCCAGCAGCACTAGTGGGGTTAACACTGAAGCTTTCTTT.

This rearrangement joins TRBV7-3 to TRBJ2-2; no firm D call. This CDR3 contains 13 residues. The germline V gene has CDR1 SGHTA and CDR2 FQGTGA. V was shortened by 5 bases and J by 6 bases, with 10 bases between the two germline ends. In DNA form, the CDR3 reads TGTGCCAGCAGCCCAACCCCAGCCGGGGAGCTGTTTTTT. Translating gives CASSPTPAGELFF.

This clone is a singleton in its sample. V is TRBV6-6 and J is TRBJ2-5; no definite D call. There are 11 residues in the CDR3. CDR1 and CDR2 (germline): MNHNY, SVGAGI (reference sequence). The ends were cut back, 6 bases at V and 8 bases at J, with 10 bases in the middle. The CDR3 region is CASSLRVTQYF. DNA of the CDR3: TGTGCCAGCAGCCTACGGGTAACCCAGTACTTC.

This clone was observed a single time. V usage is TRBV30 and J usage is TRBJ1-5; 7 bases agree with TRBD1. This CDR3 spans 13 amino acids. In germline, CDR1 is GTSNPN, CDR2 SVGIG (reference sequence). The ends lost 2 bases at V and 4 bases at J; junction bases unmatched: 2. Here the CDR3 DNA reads TGTGCCTGGAGTCTGGGACAGAATCAGCCCCAGCATTTT. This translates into CAWSLGQNQPQHF. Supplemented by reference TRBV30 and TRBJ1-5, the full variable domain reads SQTIHQWPATLVQPVGSPLSLECTVEGTSNPNLYWYRQAAGRGLQLLFYSVGIGQISSEVPQNLSASRPQDRQFILSSKKLLLSDSGFYLCAWSLGQNQPQHFGDGTRLSIL.

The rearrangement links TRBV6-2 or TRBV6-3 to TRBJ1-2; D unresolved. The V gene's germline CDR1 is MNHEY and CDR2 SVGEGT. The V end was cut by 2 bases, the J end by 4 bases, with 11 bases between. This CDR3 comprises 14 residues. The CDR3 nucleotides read TGTGCCAGCAGTTACGACTCTCATAGCTATGGCTACACCTTC. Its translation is CASSYDSHSYGYTF.

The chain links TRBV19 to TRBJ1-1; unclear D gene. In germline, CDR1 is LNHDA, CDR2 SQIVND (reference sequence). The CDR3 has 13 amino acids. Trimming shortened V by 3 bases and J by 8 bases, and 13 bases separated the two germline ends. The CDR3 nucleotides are TGTGCCAGTAGTATGTTAGAGGGTTCGGAAGCTTTCTTT. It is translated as CASSMLEGSEAFF.